This note documents a single TCR beta chain sequence. With only one base between it and a far larger clone, this is likely a read error. Produced via immunoSEQ multiplex PCR; TCRdb's table is partial and in-frame only. The table records about 670,000 clones, roughly 78% of them present only once. The data are from a study of shared clonotypes between healthy human individuals. Germline assignment: CDR1 SGHRS and CDR2 YFSETQ. V gave up 0 bases and J gave up 0 bases, with 7 bases separating them. The CDR3 spans 15 residues. This rearrangement joins TRBV5-1 to TRBJ2-1, with unresolved D. The origin of this receptor is a woman younger than 45 in good health. The sample consisted of memory CD4+ T cells sorted from blood. Subset meaning: CD45RA-negative fraction. The CDR3 is CASSLDPSSYNEQFF. The CDR3 DNA is TGCGCCAGCAGCTTGGACCCGAGCTCCTACAATGAGCAGTTCTTC.